This T cell receptor (beta chain) is drawn from a study of T-cell reconstitution after alpha-beta-depleted transplantation in children. Study observations and caveats: There were reportedly several hundred expanded graft clones from which alpha-beta T cells came about two months after transplant.

Preparation of the TCRbeta library involved a method that used unique molecular identifiers. TCRdb re-called the PCR reads with MiXCR, one entry per CDR3 protein. The sample holds over 200,000 distinct CDR3 sequences, roughly 18% seen once. The CDR3 is made up of 14 amino acids. Germline values: CDR1 SQVTM, CDR2 ANQGSEA. Trimming took 4 bases from V and 6 from J, leaving 15 bases between them. This clonotype was picked up a small number of times. The antigen is unknown. This sequence was found in a male patient between 2 and 15 years old who had a stem cell transplant for acute lymphoblastic leukemia, so the T cells may come from the graft donor. Material: PBMCs, mostly from graft donor cells, obtained 360 days after TCRalphabeta/CD19-depleted stem cell transplant. This chain connects TRBV29-1 to TRBJ2-2, with D possibly matching TRBD2 (5 bases). The CDR3 DNA reads TGCAGCGTTGGATCCGAGGGTGGGGCCGGGGAGCTGTTTTTT. Translating it yields CSVGSEGGAGELFF.